This TCR beta chain was obtained from a study of Ad26.COV2.S vaccination and SARS-CoV-2 variants. Whole-study results and caveats: Total T cell responses were possibly underestimated by TCR breadth and depth analyses. Individuals receiving vaccine had higher spike-specific TCR breadth than placebo recipients did.

TCRdb's copy holds only in-frame clones and misses some; the assay was immunoSEQ multiplex PCR. This table holds just over 350,000 clones, roughly 85% found once. As regards this clone: Antigen unknown.

Treatment: roughly 19 received Ad26.COV2.S at low or high dose, single or two shots; about 5 received placebo; per-sample allocation not given. Specimen acquisition occurred on day 63 following the initial vaccine or placebo injection. Expressing Wuhan-strain SARS-CoV-2 spike, an Ad26 vector served as the vaccine. The V end was cut by 3 bases, the J end by 5 bases, with 20 bases between. Looked up from germline, CDR1 is SGHNT and CDR2 is YYREEE (reference sequence). This CDR3 is 17 amino acids long. The sequences come from peripheral blood, collected in a trial of Ad26.COV2.S vaccine versus placebo. The receptor comes from a person aged 18-65 years who received the Ad26.COV2.S COVID-19 vaccine or a placebo. This chain uses TRBV5-4 with TRBJ2-2; D is perhaps TRBD1 or TRBD2 (5 bases each). In DNA, the CDR3 is TGTGCCAGCAGCTCCGGGGCCGCAACCCCGCTGACCGGGGAGCTGTTTTTT. It codes for CASSSGAATPLTGELFF.